This T cell receptor (beta chain) derives from a study of blood T cell repertoires in COVID-19. Original processing methods: Amplification from reference gene primers served as the basis for estimated nucleated cell counts. Using immunoSEQ multiplex PCR, the repertoire was profiled, and TCRdb retains in-frame clones only, with some absent. The D gene and trimming were derived from the DNA, and the V and J assignments and clone size from that table. The data contain approximately 290,000 clones, about 89% of them singletons. V was cut by 4 bases and J by 3 bases, with 12 bases left in between. CDR3 size: 14 residues. Germline lookup yields CDR1 SNHLY and CDR2 FYNNEI.

Source material: peripheral blood. The TCR was taken from a woman between 55 and 75 years old with acute or convalescent COVID-19. The chain links TRBV2 to TRBJ1-2; tentatively, D is TRBD1 (6 bases). Here the CDR3 reads CASSVGGADYGYTF. CDR3 coding DNA: TGTGCCAGCAGTGTGGGGGGGGCGGACTATGGCTACACCTTC.